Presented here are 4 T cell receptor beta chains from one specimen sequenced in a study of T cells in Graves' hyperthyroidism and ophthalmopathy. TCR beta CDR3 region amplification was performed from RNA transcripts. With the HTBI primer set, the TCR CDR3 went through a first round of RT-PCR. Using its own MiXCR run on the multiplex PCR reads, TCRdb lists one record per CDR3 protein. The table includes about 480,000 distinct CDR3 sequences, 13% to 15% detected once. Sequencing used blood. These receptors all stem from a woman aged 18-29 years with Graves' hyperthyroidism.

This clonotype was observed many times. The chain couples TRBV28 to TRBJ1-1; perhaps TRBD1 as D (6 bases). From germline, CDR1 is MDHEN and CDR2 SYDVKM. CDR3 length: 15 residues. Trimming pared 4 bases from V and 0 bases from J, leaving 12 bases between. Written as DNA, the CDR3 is TGTGCCAGCAGTTCCTACGCAGGGGTGAACACTGAAGCTTTCTTT. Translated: CASSSYAGVNTEAFF.

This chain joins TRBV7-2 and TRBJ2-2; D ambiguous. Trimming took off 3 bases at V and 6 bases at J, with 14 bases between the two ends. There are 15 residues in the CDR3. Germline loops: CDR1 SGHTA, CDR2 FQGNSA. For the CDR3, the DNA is TGTGCCAGCAGCTTGAGAAGGATAGATTCCGGGGAGCTGTTTTTT. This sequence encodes CASSLRRIDSGELFF.

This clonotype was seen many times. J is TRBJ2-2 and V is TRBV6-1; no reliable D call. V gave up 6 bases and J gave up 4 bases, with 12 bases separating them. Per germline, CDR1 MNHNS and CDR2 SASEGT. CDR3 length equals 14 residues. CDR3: CASRQPFATGELFF. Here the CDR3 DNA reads TGTGCCAGCAGACAACCTTTTGCCACCGGGGAGCTGTTTTTT.

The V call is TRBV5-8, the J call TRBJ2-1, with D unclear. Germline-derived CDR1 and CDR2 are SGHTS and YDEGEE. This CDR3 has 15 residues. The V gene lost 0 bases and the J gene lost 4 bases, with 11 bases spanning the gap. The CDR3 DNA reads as TGTGCCAGCAGCTTGGGCAGTGGAAATTACAATGAGCAGTTCTTC. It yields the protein CASSLGSGNYNEQFF.